This is a list of T cell receptor beta chains from one sample in a study of OX40 agonist ivuxolimab in advanced cancers. Profiled with immunoSEQ multiplex PCR; TCRdb holds only in-frame clones, not every one. Of fewer than 100,000 clones listed, around 80% are singletons. The material was CD4+ or CD8+ T cells sorted from blood, obtained in a trial of the OX40 agonist ivuxolimab. These receptors were taken from an adult with an advanced solid tumor such as melanoma, head and neck, liver or kidney cancer. Both conserved end residues are part of each CDR3. The order of the fields is D gene, clone size, V gene, J gene, CDR3 protein, CDR3 DNA. A D gene is named only where the DNA matches it firmly. Where a row states a size, it is once, few, many or the class of an expanded clone; other rows omit it.

d_gene: NA
abundance: once
v_gene: TRBV7-9
j_gene: TRBJ1-5
CDR3aa: CASSLQDQPQHF
CDR3nt: TGTGCCAGCAGCTTGCAGGATCAGCCCCAGCATTTT

d_gene: NA
abundance: NA
v_gene: TRBV28
j_gene: TRBJ2-1
CDR3aa: CASSELPGANYNEQFF
CDR3nt: TGTGCCAGCAGCGAGCTTCCGGGGGCCAACTACAATGAGCAGTTCTTC

d_gene: NA
abundance: NA
v_gene: TRBV19
j_gene: TRBJ1-2
CDR3aa: CASSIERRREGYGYTF
CDR3nt: TGTGCCAGTAGTATAGAGAGGCGCCGGGAGGGATACGGCTACACCTTC

d_gene: NA
abundance: NA
v_gene: TRBV29-1
j_gene: TRBJ2-3
CDR3aa: CSVEGPREGTDTQYF
CDR3nt: TGCAGCGTTGAAGGGCCAAGGGAAGGCACAGATACGCAGTATTTT

d_gene: NA
abundance: NA
v_gene: TRBV11-2
j_gene: TRBJ2-2
CDR3aa: CASSATVQTANTGELFF
CDR3nt: TGTGCCAGCAGCGCCACGGTCCAGACCGCGAACACCGGGGAGCTGTTTTTT

d_gene: NA
abundance: NA
v_gene: TRBV19
j_gene: TRBJ1-2
CDR3aa: CASSILVGAASSNYGYTF
CDR3nt: TGTGCCAGTAGTATCCTGGTCGGGGCAGCCTCTTCTAACTATGGCTACACCTTC

d_gene: TRBD2
abundance: NA
v_gene: TRBV11-2
j_gene: TRBJ2-3
CDR3aa: CASSFLAGLTDTQYF
CDR3nt: TGTGCCAGCAGCTTCCTAGCGGGGCTCACAGATACGCAGTATTTT

d_gene: NA
abundance: NA
v_gene: TRBV6-4
j_gene: TRBJ1-1
CDR3aa: CASSKTGMISTNTEAFF
CDR3nt: TGTGCCAGCAGTAAAACAGGGATGATATCGACGAACACTGAAGCTTTCTTT

d_gene: NA
abundance: NA
v_gene: TRBV28
j_gene: TRBJ1-5
CDR3aa: CASSETDSRNQPQHF
CDR3nt: TGTGCCAGCAGCGAAACTGACAGCCGTAATCAGCCCCAGCATTTT

d_gene: NA
abundance: few
v_gene: TRBV14
j_gene: TRBJ2-7
CDR3aa: CASANHYEQYF
CDR3nt: TGTGCCAGCGCCAACCACTACGAGCAGTACTTC

d_gene: NA
abundance: few
v_gene: TRBV7-2
j_gene: TRBJ1-1
CDR3aa: CASSFPPARATFF
CDR3nt: TGTGCCAGCAGCTTTCCTCCCGCTAGGGCGACTTTCTTT

d_gene: TRBD1
abundance: once
v_gene: TRBV29-1
j_gene: TRBJ2-4
CDR3aa: CSVQGGNIQYF
CDR3nt: TGCAGCGTACAGGGGGGTAACATTCAGTACTTC

d_gene: NA
abundance: NA
v_gene: TRBV6-6
j_gene: TRBJ1-6
CDR3aa: CASSYSDGDNSPLHF
CDR3nt: TGTGCCAGCAGTTACTCCGACGGGGATAATTCACCCCTCCACTTT

d_gene: NA
abundance: NA
v_gene: TRBV13
j_gene: TRBJ2-1
CDR3aa: CASSQGPGSNEQFF
CDR3nt: TGTGCCAGCAGCCAGGGACCGGGATCCAATGAGCAGTTCTTC

d_gene: TRBD2
abundance: NA
v_gene: TRBV6-5
j_gene: TRBJ2-7
CDR3aa: CASSYRTSGSYEQYF
CDR3nt: TGTGCCAGCAGTTACCGGACTAGCGGGAGCTACGAGCAGTACTTC

d_gene: NA
abundance: NA
v_gene: TRBV5-6
j_gene: TRBJ1-4
CDR3aa: CASSRPGREEKLFF
CDR3nt: TGTGCCAGCAGTCGACCTGGCCGTGAGGAAAAACTGTTTTTT

d_gene: NA
abundance: NA
v_gene: TRBV28
j_gene: TRBJ1-4
CDR3aa: CATVQAGTISNEKLFF
CDR3nt: TGTGCCACCGTACAGGCCGGGACAATAAGTAATGAAAAACTGTTTTTT

d_gene: NA
abundance: NA
v_gene: TRBV6-1
j_gene: TRBJ1-2
CDR3aa: CASHKHVSNYGYTF
CDR3nt: TGTGCCAGCCACAAGCATGTCAGCAACTATGGCTACACCTTC

d_gene: TRBD2
abundance: NA
v_gene: TRBV5-1
j_gene: TRBJ2-5
CDR3aa: CASSLAPPGYPSGRQETQYF
CDR3nt: TGCGCCAGCAGCTTGGCCCCCCCGGGCTACCCTAGCGGGCGACAAGAGACCCAGTACTTC